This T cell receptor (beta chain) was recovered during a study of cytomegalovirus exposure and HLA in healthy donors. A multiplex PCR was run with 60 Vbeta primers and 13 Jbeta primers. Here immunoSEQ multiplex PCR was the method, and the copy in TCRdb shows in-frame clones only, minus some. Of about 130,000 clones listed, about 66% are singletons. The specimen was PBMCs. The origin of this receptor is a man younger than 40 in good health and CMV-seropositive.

The CDR3 sequence is CASNILRGRGRNEAFF. The CDR3 region has the DNA TGTGCCAGCAATATTCTCAGGGGGCGCGGGAGAAATGAAGCTTTCTTT. The rearrangement links TRBV6-4 to TRBJ1-1; TRBD1 aligns across 8 bases. The CDR3 extends over 16 amino acids. Trimming cost V 7 bases and J 7 bases; bases outside gene matches: 17. CDR1 and CDR2 from the germline V gene are MRHNA and SNTAGT.